This T cell receptor beta chain was recorded in a study of shared T cell receptors in the human thymus. TCRdb keeps only in-frame clones here, not all; method: immunoSEQ multiplex PCR. This sample carries 600,000 to 900,000 clones, 80% to 90% of them seen once, and the ten largest clones take 0.008% to 0.011%. This clone came up a few times. The V end lost 3 bases, the J end lost 4 bases, and 12 bases lay between the germline ends. The V gene's germline CDR1 is SEHNR and CDR2 FQNEAQ (reference sequence). This CDR3 has 14 amino acids. These data were also reused for a study on human thymus T cells. From that study: Thymus tissue was removed during corrective cardiac surgery.

The V and J genes are TRBV7-9 and TRBJ1-1; no clear D gene. The sequence derives from a girl in the first two years of life with a congenital heart defect. The material sequenced was thymocytes. The CDR3: CASSFAGRGTEAFF. Here the CDR3 DNA reads TGTGCCAGCAGCTTCGCCGGCCGGGGCACTGAAGCTTTCTTT.